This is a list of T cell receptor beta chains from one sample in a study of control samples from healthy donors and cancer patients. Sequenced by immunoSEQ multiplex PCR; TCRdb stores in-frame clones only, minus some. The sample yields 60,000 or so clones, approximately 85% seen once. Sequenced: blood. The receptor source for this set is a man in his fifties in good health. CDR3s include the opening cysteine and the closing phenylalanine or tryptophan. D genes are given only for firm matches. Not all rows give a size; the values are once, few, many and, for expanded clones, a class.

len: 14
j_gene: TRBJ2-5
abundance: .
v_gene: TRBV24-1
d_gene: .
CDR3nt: TGTGCCACCAGTGCAGGGACTTCCAGGGAGACCCAGTACTTC
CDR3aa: CATSAGTSRETQYF

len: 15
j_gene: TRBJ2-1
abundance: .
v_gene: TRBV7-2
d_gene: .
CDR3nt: TGTGCCAGCAGCTTCGCCTTAGGCTCCTACAATGAGCAGTTCTTC
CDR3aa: CASSFALGSYNEQFF

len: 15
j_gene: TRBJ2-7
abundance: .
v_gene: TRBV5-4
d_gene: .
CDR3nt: TGTGCCAGCAGCTGGGGCTCGGAGGGGGCCTACGAGCAGTACTTC
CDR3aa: CASSWGSEGAYEQYF

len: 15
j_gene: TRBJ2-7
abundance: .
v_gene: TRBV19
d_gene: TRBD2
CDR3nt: TGTGCCAGTAGTATTCTGGGCGGGAGCTCCTACGAGCAGTACTTC
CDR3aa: CASSILGGSSYEQYF

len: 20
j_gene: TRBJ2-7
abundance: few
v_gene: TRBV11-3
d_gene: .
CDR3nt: TGTGCCAGCAGCCCCTTACGGGTTGCAGCAAGTGGGGCCGCCCTATACGAGCAGTACTTC
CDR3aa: CASSPLRVAASGAALYEQYF

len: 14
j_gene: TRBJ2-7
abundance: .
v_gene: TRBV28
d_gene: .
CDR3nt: TGTGCCAGCAGTTTTGGGGGAGGTGGAAACGAGCAGTACTTC
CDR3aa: CASSFGGGGNEQYF

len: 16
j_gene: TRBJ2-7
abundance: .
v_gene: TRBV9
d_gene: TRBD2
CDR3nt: TGTGCCAGCAGCGTAGCAGGAGCGGGAGATCAAGGCGAGCAGTACTTC
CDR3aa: CASSVAGAGDQGEQYF

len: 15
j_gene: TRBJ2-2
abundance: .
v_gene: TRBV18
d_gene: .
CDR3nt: TGTGCCAGCTCACCAAGGCAGGCGAACACCGGGGAGCTGTTTTTT
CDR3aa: CASSPRQANTGELFF

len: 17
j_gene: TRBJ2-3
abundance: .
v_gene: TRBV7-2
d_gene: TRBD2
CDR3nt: TGTGCCAGCAGCTTATCTGTAGCGGGAGAGAGCACAGATACGCAGTATTTT
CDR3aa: CASSLSVAGESTDTQYF

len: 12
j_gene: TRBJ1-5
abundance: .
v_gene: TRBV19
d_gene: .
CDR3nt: TGTGCCAGTAGTACACTCAATCAGCCCCAGCATTTT
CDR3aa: CASSTLNQPQHF

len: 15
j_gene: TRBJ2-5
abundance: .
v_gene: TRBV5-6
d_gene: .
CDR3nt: TGTGCCAGCAGCTTGGTAACCGGGGCGGAAGAGACCCAGTACTTC
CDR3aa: CASSLVTGAEETQYF

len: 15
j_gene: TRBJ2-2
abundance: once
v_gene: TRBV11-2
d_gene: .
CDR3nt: TGTGCCAGCAGCTTAGTAGTAGCAGCCACCGGGGAGCTGTTTTTT
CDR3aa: CASSLVVAATGELFF

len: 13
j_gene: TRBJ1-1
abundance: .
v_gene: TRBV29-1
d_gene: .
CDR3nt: TGCAGCTCGGAAAGGGGCGGGCTCACTGAAGCTTTCTTT
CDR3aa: CSSERGGLTEAFF

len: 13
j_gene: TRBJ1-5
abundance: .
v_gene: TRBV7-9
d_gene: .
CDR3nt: TGTGCCAGCAGCTTAGAGGTCAATCAGCCCCAGCATTTT
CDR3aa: CASSLEVNQPQHF

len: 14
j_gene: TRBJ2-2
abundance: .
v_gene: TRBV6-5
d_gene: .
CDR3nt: TGTGCCAGTAGGACCTCTGCGAACACCGGGGAGCTGTTTTTT
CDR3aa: CASRTSANTGELFF

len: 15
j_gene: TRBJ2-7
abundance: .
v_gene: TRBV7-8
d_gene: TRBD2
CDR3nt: TGTGCCACCTCTCGGGCAGCGACGGGGGGCTACGAGCAGTACTTC
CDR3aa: CATSRAATGGYEQYF

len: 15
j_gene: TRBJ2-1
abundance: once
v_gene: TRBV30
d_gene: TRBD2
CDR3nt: TGTGCCTGGAGTGGGGGGGACTACCACTACAATGAGCAGTTCTTC
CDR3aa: CAWSGGDYHYNEQFF

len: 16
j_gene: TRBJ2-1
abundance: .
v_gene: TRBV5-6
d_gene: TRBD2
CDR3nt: TGTGCCAGCAGCCGCCCGACTAGCGGGAGTGTAAATGAGCAGTTCTTC
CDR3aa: CASSRPTSGSVNEQFF

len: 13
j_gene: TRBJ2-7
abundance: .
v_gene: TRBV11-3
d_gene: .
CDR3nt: TGTGCCAGCAGCCGCACCAGGGAGAACGAGCAGTACTTC
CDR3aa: CASSRTRENEQYF

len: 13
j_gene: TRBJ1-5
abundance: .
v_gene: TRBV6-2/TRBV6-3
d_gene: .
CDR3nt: TGTGCCAGCAGTTACCCAAACAATCAGCCCCAGCATTTT
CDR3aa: CASSYPNNQPQHF

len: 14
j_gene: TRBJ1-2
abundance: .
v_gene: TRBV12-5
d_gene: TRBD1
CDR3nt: TGTGCTAGTGGTTTGCCCGACAGGGTACGAGGCTACACCTTC
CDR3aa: CASGLPDRVRGYTF

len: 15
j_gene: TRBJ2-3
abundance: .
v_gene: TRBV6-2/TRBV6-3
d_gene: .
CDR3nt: TGTGCCAGCAGCCTGGGACTCCCGGGGCGGGATACGCAGTATTTT
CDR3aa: CASSLGLPGRDTQYF

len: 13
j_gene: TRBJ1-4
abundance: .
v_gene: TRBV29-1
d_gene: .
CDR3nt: TGCAGCGTTGGGACAGAAGTTAATGAAAAACTGTTTTTT
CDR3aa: CSVGTEVNEKLFF

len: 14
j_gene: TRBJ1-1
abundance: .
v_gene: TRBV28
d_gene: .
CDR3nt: TGTGCCAGCAGTTTATTAGGGGGAAGCACTGAAGCTTTCTTT
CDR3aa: CASSLLGGSTEAFF

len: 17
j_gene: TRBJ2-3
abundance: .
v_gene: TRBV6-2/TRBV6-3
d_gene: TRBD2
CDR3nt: TGTGCCAGCAGTTACTCGTTATTAGCGGGATCCACAGATACGCAGTATTTT
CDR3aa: CASSYSLLAGSTDTQYF

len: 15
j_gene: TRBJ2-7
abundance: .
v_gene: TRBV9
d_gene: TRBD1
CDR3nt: TGTGCCAGCAGCGTTAGTGGAGACAGGGATTACGAGCAGTACTTC
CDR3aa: CASSVSGDRDYEQYF

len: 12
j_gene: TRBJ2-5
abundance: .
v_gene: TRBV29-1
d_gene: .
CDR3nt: TGCAGCGTCCAGCCCCCGGGAGAGACCCAGTACTTC
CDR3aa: CSVQPPGETQYF

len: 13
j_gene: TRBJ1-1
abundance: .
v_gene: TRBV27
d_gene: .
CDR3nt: TGTGCCAGCAGGGGGGGGACGATATCGGAAGCTTTCTTT
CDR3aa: CASRGGTISEAFF

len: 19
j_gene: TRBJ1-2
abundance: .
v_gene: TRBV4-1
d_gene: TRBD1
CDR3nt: TGCGCCAGCAGCCAAGATCTTGTAGCCCGACAGGGTGTAGGGGGGGTCGACACCTTC
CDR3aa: CASSQDLVARQGVGGVDTF

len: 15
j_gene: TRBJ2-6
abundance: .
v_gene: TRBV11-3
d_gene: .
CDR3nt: TGTGCCAGCAGCTTAGGGGGCTCTGGGGCCAACGTCCTGACTTTC
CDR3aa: CASSLGGSGANVLTF

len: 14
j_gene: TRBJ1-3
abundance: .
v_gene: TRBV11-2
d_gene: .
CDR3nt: TGTGCCAGCAGCCCCCAGGGAGCTGGAAACACCATATATTTT
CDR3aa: CASSPQGAGNTIYF

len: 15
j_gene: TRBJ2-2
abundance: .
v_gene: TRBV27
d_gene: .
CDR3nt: TGTGCCAGCACCCATTTAGCGCTAAACACCGGGGAGCTGTTTTTT
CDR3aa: CASTHLALNTGELFF

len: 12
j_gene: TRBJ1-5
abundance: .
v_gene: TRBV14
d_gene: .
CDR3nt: TGTGCCAGCAGCCAAGGGAATCAGCCCCAGCATTTT
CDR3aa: CASSQGNQPQHF

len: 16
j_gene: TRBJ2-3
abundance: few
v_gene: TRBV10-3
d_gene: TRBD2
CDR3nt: TGTGCCATCAGTGAGCGTAGCGGGCCCCCCACAGATACGCAGTATTTT
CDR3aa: CAISERSGPPTDTQYF

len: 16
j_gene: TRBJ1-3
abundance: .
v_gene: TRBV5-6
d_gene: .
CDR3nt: TGTGCCAGCAGCTTGGGAGGAGAGTTCTCTGGAAACACCATATATTTT
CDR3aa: CASSLGGEFSGNTIYF

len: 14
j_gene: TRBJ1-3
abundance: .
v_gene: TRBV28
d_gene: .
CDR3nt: TGTGCCAGCAGTCGCTTTAATGCTGGAAACACCATATATTTT
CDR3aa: CASSRFNAGNTIYF

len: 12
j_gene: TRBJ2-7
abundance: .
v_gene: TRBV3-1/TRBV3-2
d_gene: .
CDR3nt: TGTGCCAGCAGCCAGCAAACTTACGAGCAGTACTTC
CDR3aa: CASSQQTYEQYF

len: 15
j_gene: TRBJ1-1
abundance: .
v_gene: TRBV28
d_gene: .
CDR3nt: TGTGCCAGCAGTTTACGGGCGCAGATGAACACTGAAGCTTTCTTT
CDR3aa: CASSLRAQMNTEAFF

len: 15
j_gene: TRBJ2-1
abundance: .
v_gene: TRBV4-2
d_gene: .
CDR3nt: TGTGCCAGCAGCCAAGGTGATAGCGATGTCAATGAGCAGTTCTTC
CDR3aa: CASSQGDSDVNEQFF

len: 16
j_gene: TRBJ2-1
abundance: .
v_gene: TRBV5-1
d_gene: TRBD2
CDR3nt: TGCGCCAGCAGCTTGGTTGGCACTAGCGGGATAAATGAGCAGTTCTTC
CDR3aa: CASSLVGTSGINEQFF

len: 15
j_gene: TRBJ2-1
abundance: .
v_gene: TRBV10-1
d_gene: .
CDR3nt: TGCGCCAGCAGTTCCTCCGGGACGCTCTACAATGAGCAGTTCTTC
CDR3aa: CASSSSGTLYNEQFF

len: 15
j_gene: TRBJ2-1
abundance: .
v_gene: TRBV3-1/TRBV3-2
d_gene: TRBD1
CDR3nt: TGTGCCAGCAGCTACAGGGGGCGGCAGCGGAATGAGCAGTTCTTC
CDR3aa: CASSYRGRQRNEQFF